This T cell receptor beta chain was profiled in a study of T cells in Graves' hyperthyroidism and ophthalmopathy. Study as a whole: Any treatment followed the collection of peripheral blood at initial diagnosis. Study-wide findings and caveats: In the blood, most expanded thyroid clonotypes above 0.001 appeared as well.

Across 18 months, stable Graves' hyperthyroidism was marked by no progression to ophthalmopathy. Uncontrolled infection, other autoimmune disease, pregnancy or lactation excluded patients. For this clonotype: No antigen is known for it.

The V end was cut by 6 bases, the J end by 1 base, with 12 bases between. Germline CDR1 is MDHEN and CDR2 is SYDVKM. This CDR3 comprises 14 residues. It was RNA transcripts that yielded the amplified TCR beta CDR3 regions. A first-round RT-PCR of the TCR CDR3 used the HTBI primer set. TCRdb redid the calling of the multiplex PCR reads with MiXCR, one entry per CDR3 protein. The table has under 400,000 distinct CDR3 sequences, around 14% seen once. The V call is TRBV28, the J call TRBJ1-1; D call uncertain. The sequenced material came from blood. This clonotype originated in a woman in her late teens or twenties with Graves' hyperthyroidism. The CDR3 nucleotides are TGTGCCAGCAGGGTTTGGGGATCGAACACTGAAGCTTTCTTT. It translates to CASRVWGSNTEAFF.